The table lists the clone carrying this TCR beta chain with a few counts. The data derive from a study of CD8 T cells in ankylosing spondylitis. TCRdb redid the calling of the 5' RACE reads with MiXCR, one entry per CDR3 protein. The table has 350,000 to 450,000 distinct CDR3 sequences, approximately 20% seen once. Source material: blood, either unsorted or a sorted T cell fraction (not recorded which). This TCR was recovered from a male donor with ankylosing spondylitis or in good health (not recorded which).

This CDR3 is CASSITGELFF. CDR3 bases: TGTGCCAGCAGTATCACCGGGGAGCTGTTTTTT. V is TRBV7-6 and J is TRBJ2-2; D gene unclear. V lost 6 bases to trimming and J lost 4 bases, with 3 bases between them. Looked up from germline, CDR1 is SGHVS and CDR2 is FNYEAQ. This CDR3 contains 11 residues.